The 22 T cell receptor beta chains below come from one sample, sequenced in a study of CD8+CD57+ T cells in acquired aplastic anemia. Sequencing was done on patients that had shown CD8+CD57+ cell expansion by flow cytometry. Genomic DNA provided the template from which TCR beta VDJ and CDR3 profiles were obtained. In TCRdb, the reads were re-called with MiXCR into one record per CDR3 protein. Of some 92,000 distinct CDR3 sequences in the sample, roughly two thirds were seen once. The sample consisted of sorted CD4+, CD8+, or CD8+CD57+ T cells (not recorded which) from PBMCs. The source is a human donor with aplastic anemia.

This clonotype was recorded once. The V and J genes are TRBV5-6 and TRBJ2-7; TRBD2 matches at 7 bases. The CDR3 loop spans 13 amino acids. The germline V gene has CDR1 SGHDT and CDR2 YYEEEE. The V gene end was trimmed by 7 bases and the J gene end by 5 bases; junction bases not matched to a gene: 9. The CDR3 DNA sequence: TGTGCCAGCTTTTCGGGGGGAAGCCACGAGCAGTACTTC. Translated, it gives CASFSGGSHEQYF.

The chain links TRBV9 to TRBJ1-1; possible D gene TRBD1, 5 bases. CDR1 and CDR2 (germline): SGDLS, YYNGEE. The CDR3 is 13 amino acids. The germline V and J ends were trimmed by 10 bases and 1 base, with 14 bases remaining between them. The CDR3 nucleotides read TGTGCCTCAGGGAGCTCAGGGAACACTGAAGCTTTCTTT. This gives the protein CASGSSGNTEAFF.

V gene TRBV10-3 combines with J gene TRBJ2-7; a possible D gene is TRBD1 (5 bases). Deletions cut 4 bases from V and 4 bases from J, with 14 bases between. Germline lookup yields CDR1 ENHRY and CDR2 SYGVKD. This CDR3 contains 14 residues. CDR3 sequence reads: CAISGGFPPYEQYF. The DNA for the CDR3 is TGTGCCATCAGTGGGGGCTTCCCCCCATACGAGCAGTACTTC.

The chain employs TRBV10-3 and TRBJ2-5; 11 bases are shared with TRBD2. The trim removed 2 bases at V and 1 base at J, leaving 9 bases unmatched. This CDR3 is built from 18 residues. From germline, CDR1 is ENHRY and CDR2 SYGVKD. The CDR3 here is CAISETIAGGGIQETQYF. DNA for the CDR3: TGTGCCATCAGTGAGACGATAGCGGGGGGGGGGATCCAAGAGACCCAGTACTTC.

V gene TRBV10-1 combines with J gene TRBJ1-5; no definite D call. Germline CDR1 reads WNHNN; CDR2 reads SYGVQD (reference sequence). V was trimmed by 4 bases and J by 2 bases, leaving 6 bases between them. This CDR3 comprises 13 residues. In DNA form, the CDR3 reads TGCGCCAGCAGTGGGGCGGGCAATCAGCCCCAGCATTTT. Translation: CASSGAGNQPQHF.

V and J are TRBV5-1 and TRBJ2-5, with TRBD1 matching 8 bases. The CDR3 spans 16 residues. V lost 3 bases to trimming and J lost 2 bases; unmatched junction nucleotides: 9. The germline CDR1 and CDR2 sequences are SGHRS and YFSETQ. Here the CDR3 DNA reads TGCGCCAGCAGCTCAAACCGACAGGGGCGACAAGAGACCCAGTACTTC. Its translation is CASSSNRQGRQETQYF.

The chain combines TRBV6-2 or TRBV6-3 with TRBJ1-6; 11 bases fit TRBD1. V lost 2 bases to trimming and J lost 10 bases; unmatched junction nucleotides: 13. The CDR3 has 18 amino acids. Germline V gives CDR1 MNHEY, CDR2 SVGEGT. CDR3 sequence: CASSYPRTGGPQGSPLHF. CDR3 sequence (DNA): TGTGCCAGCAGTTACCCCAGGACAGGGGGCCCTCAGGGATCACCCCTCCACTTT.

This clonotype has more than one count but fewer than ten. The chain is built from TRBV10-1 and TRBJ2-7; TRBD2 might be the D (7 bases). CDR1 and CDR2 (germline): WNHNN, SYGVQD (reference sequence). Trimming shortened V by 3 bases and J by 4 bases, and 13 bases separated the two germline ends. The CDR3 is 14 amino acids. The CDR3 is CASSEGGEGYEQYF. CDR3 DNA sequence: TGCGCCAGCAGTGAAGGGGGGGAAGGTTACGAGCAGTACTTC.

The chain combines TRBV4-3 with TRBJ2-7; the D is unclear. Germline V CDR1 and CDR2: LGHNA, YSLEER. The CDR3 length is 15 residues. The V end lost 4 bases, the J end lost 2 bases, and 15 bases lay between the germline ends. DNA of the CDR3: TGCGCCAGCAGCCCAGGAGCAGCAACCCCCTACGAGCAGTACTTC. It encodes CASSPGAATPYEQYF.

The CDR3: CASSLDIGGDEETQYF. As DNA, the CDR3 is TGCGCCAGCAGCTTGGATATCGGCGGAGATGAAGAGACCCAGTACTTC. The V call is TRBV5-1, the J call TRBJ2-5; D ambiguous. CDR3 length equals 16 residues. Germline V gene data show CDR1 as SGHRS and CDR2 as YFSETQ. Trimming left V 0 bases short and J 3 bases short, with 15 bases between.

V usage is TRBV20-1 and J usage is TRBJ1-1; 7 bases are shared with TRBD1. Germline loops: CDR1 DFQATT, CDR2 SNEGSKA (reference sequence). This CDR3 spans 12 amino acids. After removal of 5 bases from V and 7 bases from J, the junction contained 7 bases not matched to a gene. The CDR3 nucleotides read TGCAGTGCTGCTTCGGGACAGTTTGAAGCTTTCTTT. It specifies CSAASGQFEAFF.

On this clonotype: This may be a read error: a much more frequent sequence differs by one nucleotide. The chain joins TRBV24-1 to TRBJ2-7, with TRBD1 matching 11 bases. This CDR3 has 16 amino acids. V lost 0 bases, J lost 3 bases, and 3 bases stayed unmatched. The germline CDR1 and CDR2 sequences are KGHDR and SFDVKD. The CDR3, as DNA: TGTGCCACCAGTGATTTGCAGGGACAGGGGGTCTACGAGCAGTACTTC. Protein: CATSDLQGQGVYEQYF.

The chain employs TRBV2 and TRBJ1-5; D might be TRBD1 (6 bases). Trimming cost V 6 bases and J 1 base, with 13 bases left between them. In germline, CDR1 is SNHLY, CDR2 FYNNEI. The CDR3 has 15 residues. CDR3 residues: CASRQGGFSNQPQHF. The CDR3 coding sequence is TGTGCCAGCAGACAGGGAGGGTTCAGCAATCAGCCCCAGCATTTT.

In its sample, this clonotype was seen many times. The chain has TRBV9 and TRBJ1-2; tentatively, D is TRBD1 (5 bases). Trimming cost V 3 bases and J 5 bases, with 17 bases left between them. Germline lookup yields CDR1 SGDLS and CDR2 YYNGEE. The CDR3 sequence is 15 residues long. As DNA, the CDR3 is TGTGCCAGCAGCGGACTTCGGGACTCGCCATATGGCTACACCTTC. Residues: CASSGLRDSPYGYTF.

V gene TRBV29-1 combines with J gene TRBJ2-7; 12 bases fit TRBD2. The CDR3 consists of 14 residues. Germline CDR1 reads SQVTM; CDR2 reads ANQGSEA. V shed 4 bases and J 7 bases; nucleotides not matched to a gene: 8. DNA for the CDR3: TGCAGCGTTGGGACTAGCGGGGCCCCGCGAGAGCAGTACTTC. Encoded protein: CSVGTSGAPREQYF.

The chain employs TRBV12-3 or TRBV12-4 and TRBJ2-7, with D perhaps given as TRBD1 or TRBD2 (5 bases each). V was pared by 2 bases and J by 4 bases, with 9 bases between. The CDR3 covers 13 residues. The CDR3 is CASSLRGAYEQYF. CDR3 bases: TGTGCCAGCAGTTTAAGGGGAGCGTACGAGCAGTACTTC.

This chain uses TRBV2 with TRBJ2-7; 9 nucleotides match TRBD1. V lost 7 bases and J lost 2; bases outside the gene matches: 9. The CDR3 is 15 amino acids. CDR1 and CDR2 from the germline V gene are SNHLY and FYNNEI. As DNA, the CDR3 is TGTGCCAGCAACCAACTCGGGACAGGGCCCTACGAGCAGTACTTC. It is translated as CASNQLGTGPYEQYF.

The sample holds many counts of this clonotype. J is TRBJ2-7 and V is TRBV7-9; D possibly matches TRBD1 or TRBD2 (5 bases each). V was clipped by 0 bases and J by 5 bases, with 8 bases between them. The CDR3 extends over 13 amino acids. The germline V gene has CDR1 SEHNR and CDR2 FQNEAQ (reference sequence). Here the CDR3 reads CASSLALGDEQYF. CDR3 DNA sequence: TGTGCCAGCAGCTTAGCGTTGGGGGACGAGCAGTACTTC.

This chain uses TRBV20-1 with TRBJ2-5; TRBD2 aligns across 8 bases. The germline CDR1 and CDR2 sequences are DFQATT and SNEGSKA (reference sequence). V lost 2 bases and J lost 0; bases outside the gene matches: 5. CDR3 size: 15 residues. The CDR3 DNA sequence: TGCAGTGCTAGAAGCGGGGGACCGAACCAAGAGACCCAGTACTTC. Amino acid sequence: CSARSGGPNQETQYF.

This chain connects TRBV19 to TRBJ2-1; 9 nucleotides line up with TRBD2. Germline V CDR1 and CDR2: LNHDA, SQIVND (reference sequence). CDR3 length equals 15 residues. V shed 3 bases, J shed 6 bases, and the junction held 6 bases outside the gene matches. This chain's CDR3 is CASSMVAGATNEQFF. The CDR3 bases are TGTGCCAGTAGTATGGTAGCGGGGGCCACCAATGAGCAGTTCTTC.

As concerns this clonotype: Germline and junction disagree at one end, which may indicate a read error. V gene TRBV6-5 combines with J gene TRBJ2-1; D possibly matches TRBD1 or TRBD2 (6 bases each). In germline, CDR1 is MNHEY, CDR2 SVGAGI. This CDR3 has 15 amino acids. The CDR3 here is CASGYFGGTGNEQFF. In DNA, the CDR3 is TGTGCCAGCGGTTACTTCGGGGGTACAGGGAATGAGCAGTTCTTC.

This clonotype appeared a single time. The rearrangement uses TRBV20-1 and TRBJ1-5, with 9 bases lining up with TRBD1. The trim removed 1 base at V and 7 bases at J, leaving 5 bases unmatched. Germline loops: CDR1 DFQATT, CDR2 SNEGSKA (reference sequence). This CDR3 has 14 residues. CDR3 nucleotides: TGCAGTGCTAGAGGCGGGACAGGGTTGCAGCCCCAGCATTTT. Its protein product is CSARGGTGLQPQHF.